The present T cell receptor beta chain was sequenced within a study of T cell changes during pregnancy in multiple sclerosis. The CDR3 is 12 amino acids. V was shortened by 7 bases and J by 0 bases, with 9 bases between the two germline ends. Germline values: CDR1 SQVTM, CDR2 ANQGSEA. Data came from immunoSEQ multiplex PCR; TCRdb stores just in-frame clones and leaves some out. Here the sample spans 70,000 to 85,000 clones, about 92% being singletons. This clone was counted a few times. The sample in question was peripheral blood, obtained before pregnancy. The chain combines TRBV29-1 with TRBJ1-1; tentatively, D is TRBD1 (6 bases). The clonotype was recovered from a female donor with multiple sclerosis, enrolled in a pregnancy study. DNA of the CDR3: TGCAGCGCCACAGGGATGAACACTGAAGCTTTCTTT. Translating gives CSATGMNTEAFF.